The source of this T cell receptor beta chain is a study of T cells in Graves' hyperthyroidism and ophthalmopathy. A patient was excluded if there was uncontrolled infection, other autoimmune disease, pregnancy or lactation. Germline CDR1 is SGHRS and CDR2 is YFSETQ. There are 15 residues in the CDR3. Trimming left V 0 bases short and J 6 bases short, with 16 bases between. The TCR beta CDR3 regions underwent amplification using RNA transcripts as the source. The HTBI primer set drove a first-round RT-PCR of the TCR CDR3. TCRdb re-called the multiplex PCR reads through MiXCR, storing one row per CDR3 protein. The table includes 27,000 or so distinct CDR3 sequences, under 55% detected once.

Sequenced input: blood. This receptor was identified in a woman in her 30s with Graves' hyperthyroidism. The chain couples TRBV5-1 to TRBJ2-7; D is ambiguous. The CDR3 DNA follows: TGCGCCAGCAGCTTGGATTGGGCGGCGGATGTCGAGCAGTACTTC. Amino acid sequence: CASSLDWAADVEQYF.